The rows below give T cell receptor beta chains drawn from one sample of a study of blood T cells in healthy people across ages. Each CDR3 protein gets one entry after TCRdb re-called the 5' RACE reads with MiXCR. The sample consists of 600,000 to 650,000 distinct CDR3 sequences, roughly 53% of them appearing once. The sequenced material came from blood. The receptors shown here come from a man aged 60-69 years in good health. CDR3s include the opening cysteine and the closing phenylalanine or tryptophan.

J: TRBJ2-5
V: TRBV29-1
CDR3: CSVEWGPRAQYF

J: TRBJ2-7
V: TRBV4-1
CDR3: CASSQDRGSYEQYF

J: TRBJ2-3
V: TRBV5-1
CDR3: CASSLVGGGGRGTQYF

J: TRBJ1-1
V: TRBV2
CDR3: CATQSGGRYTEAFF

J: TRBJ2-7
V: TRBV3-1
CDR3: CASSQVGLSYEQYF

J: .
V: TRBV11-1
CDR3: CASSLQDIEEQFF

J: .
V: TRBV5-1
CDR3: CASSDELRETQYF

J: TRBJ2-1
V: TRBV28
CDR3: CASSPPSPHEQFF

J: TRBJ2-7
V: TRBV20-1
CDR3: CSAKGTYEQYF

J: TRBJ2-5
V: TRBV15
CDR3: CATSREGQGEQYF

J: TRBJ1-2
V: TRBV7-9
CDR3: CASSADRSNYGYTF

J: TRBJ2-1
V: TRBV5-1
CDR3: CASSFGDRDGNEQFF

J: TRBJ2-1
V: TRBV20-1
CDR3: CSAARASGGADNEQFF

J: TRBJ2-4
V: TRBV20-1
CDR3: CSAPQTENIQYF

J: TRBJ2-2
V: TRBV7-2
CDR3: CASSLAGGRTGELFF

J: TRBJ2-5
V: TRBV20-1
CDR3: CSASLTSGEETQYF

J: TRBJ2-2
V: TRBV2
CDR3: CATTLTANTGELFF

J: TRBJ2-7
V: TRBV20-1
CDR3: CSAGGGLTYEQYF

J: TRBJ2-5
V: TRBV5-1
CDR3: CASSSRVTQYF

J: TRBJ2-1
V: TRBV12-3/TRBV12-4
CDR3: CASSPGGGESEQFF

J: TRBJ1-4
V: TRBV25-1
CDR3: CASRDTGLATNEKLFF

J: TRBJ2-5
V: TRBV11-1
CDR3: CASIGSAGEETQYF

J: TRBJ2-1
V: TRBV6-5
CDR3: CASRGTSGGGGNEQFF

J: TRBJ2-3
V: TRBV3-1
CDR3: CASSQDGGVAGVGDTQYF

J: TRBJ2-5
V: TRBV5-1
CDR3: CASSQATSGDRQYF

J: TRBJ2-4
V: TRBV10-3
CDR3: CAISESATKNIQYF

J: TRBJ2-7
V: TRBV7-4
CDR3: CASSLSRPATYEQYF